This T cell receptor (beta chain) comes out of a study of OX40 agonist ivuxolimab in advanced cancers. Concerning the study at large: The costimulatory receptor OX40 (CD134) was targeted by ivuxolimab, a fully human IgG2 agonistic monoclonal antibody. Intravenous ivuxolimab was administered to patients every 2 weeks at six dose levels: 0.01, 0.1, 0.3, 1.5, 3 and 10 mg/kg. The paper reports the monotherapy dose-escalation portion (N = 52 patients) of the phase I ivuxolimab trial. Partial responses occurred in three dose-escalation patients: two with cutaneous melanoma and one with hepatocellular carcinoma. Of the roughly 52 dose-escalation patients, hepatocellular carcinoma was present in some 19, melanoma in some 15, renal cell carcinoma in 9 and head and neck cancer in 9. Patients were allowed to have had prior anti-PD-1, anti-PD-L1 or anti-CTLA-4 therapy, and 40% of the dose-escalation patients had previously received checkpoint inhibitors. The dose-escalation cohort was almost 85% male with a mean age of approximately 60 years, ranging from roughly 20 to 80. The point of sequencing TCRbeta in the periphery was to test whether ivuxolimab changed TCR sequence diversity and drove clonal T-cell expansion. What the study reported, not specific to this receptor: In the 0.1-3.0 mg/kg groups, partial responders had among the lowest normalized peripheral clonal expansion, particularly in CD8+ T cells. At doses of 0.1 to 3.0 mg/kg, clonal expansion of both CD4+ and CD8+ T cells in blood was seen between baseline and week 6. After ivuxolimab, expanded clones were on average more numerous among CD8+ T cells than among CD4+ T cells. Low levels of normalized T-cell clonal expansion were also shown by some nonresponding patients. The antigen specificity of the clonally expanded peripheral T cells was not determined.

Patients with autoimmune disease history or receiving systemic immunosuppression were excluded from the trial. Peripheral blood for TCR sequencing was collected from all dose cohorts at baseline, on cycle 4 day 1, and on cycle 7 day 1. Samples came from an open-label, multicenter, first-in-human phase I dose-escalation trial of ivuxolimab. Adults with locally advanced or metastatic head and neck squamous cell, hepatocellular, melanoma or renal cell carcinoma were enrolled in the trial. Before TCR sequencing, CD4+ and CD8+ T cells were separately sorted from peripheral blood. According to the germline V gene, CDR1 reads SGDLS and CDR2 reads YYNGEE. Trimming takes 4 bases off V and 1 base off J; junction bases not matched to a gene: 11. The CDR3 measures 16 amino acids from cysteine to phenylalanine. The entry retains the CDR3 DNA only, 48 bases that are in frame from base 1. For sequencing of the TCRbeta CDR3 region, genomic DNA was extracted from the sorted cells. The immunoSEQ Assay was used for sequencing of TCRbeta CDR3 regions. TCRdb took over this immuneACCESS table, retaining in-frame rearrangements with V and J assigned. Such tables are incomplete; in checked studies, under half of the missing clones stem from an unresolved V gene, and the remainder is unexplained. The sample yields fewer than 55,000 clones; roughly nine tenths were counted once. Jointly, the top ten make up more than 13% of the sample.

As concerns this clone: Its cognate antigen has yet to be identified. Base-call qualities are not available, and no considerably larger clone is one nucleotide away.

The specimen comprised CD4+ or CD8+ T cells sorted from blood, sampled in a trial of the OX40 agonist ivuxolimab. This sequence uses TRBV9 and TRBJ2-7, with 7 middle bases fitting TRBD2. The source of this sequence is an adult with an advanced solid tumor such as melanoma, head and neck, liver or kidney cancer. The CDR3 reads as follows: CASSPLVLADSYEQYF. The nucleotide sequence is given as TGTGCCAGCAGCCCCCTCGTCCTAGCGGATTCCTACGAGCAGTACTTC.